This T cell receptor beta chain was obtained from a study of T cell changes during pregnancy in multiple sclerosis. CDR3 size: 16 residues. V gave up 7 bases and J gave up 1 base, with 16 bases separating them. Germline CDR1 and CDR2: MNHNY and SVGAGI (reference sequence). Clones were sequenced by immunoSEQ multiplex PCR, and TCRdb holds only the in-frame ones, with some missing. The sample shows roughly 61,000 clones, about 88% of them seen only once. V and J are TRBV6-6 and TRBJ2-2, with a tentative D call TRBD1 (5 bases). The TCR was taken from a female donor in good health, enrolled as a control in a pregnancy study. Sequenced material: peripheral blood, taken in the first trimester of pregnancy. The DNA of the CDR3 is TGTGCCAGCACCTTACCATCTACAGGGAACACCGGGGAGCTGTTTTTT. Translated, it gives CASTLPSTGNTGELFF.